This T cell receptor (beta chain) was obtained from a study of blood T cell repertoires in COVID-19. The CDR3 sequence is 14 residues long. Germline CDR1 and CDR2: WNHNN and SYGVQD (reference sequence). The table came from immunoSEQ multiplex PCR; TCRdb's copy has only in-frame clones and leaves some out. The table includes around 200,000 clones, around 82% detected once. As for this clone: One end of the junction fails to match germline, which may point to a read error.

The sequence came from an elderly woman with acute or convalescent COVID-19. Sequencing was carried out using peripheral blood. The chain carries TRBV10-1 and TRBJ2-7, with D possibly being TRBD2 (5 bases). In DNA form, the CDR3 reads TGCGCCAGCGGTGACCCCCGGGAAACCTACGAGCAGTACTTC. It translates to CASGDPRETYEQYF.